Presented here are 23 T cell receptor beta chains from one specimen sequenced in a study of T cells after yellow fever vaccination. A single record per CDR3 protein comes from TCRdb applying MiXCR to the 5' RACE reads. The sample has more than 350,000 distinct CDR3 sequences, roughly 10% seen once. The source material was PBMCs, sampled on the day of the first yellow fever vaccination. Receptor source: a man younger than 30 who received the YFV17D yellow fever vaccine.

This chain connects TRBV7-3 to TRBJ2-3; tentative D call: TRBD2 (6 bases). Germline assignment: CDR1 SGHTA and CDR2 FQGTGA. The CDR3 runs 13 residues. Trimming cost V 4 bases and J 2 bases, with 7 bases left between them. The CDR3 DNA reads TGTGCCAGCAGCTCGGACTACACAGATACGCAGTATTTT. Its translation: CASSSDYTDTQYF.

The V gene is TRBV9, the J gene TRBJ1-1; 7 bases match TRBD1. The germline V gene has CDR1 SGDLS and CDR2 YYNGEE. The CDR3 spans 15 residues. Germline trimming cut 3 bases from V and 5 bases from J; bases unmatched to any gene: 10. CDR3 nucleotides: TGTGCCAGCAGCGCCATAAGGGGGCCAGTTACTGAAGCTTTCTTT. Translation: CASSAIRGPVTEAFF.

This chain uses TRBV30 with TRBJ1-5; no reliable D call. The CDR3 consists of 15 residues. Between the trimmed V and J ends, which lost 4 bases and 2 bases, there was a span of 15 bases. CDR1 and CDR2 (germline): GTSNPN, SVGIG (reference sequence). DNA for the CDR3: TGTGCCTGGAAGGTTGGCTATGGGGGCAATCAGCCCCAGCATTTT. Its protein product is CAWKVGYGGNQPQHF.

This clonotype has only a few counts. For the CDR3, the DNA is TGTGCCAGTAGTATAGTACGGAATGGCGCTGAAGCTTTCTTT. Its translation: CASSIVRNGAEAFF. The chain is built from TRBV19 and TRBJ1-1; no clear D gene. CDR1 and CDR2 (germline): LNHDA, SQIVND (reference sequence). The ends were cut back, 1 base at V and 6 bases at J, with 12 bases in the middle. CDR3 length equals 14 residues.

CDR3 in DNA: TGCGCCAGCAGTTGGAGCGATGGGGCACAAGAGACCCAGTACTTC. Translating gives CASSWSDGAQETQYF. V usage is TRBV5-1 and J usage is TRBJ2-5, with D possibly TRBD1 on 5 matching bases. The CDR3 runs to 15 residues. Deletions cut 5 bases from V and 2 bases from J, with 16 bases between. Germline assignment: CDR1 SGHRS and CDR2 YFSETQ.

The chain links TRBV19 to TRBJ2-1, with 12 positions matching TRBD2. The CDR3 is made up of 16 amino acids. CDR1 is LNHDA, CDR2 SQIVND, per germline (reference sequence). The trim removed 3 bases at V and 0 bases at J, leaving 0 bases unmatched. CDR3 sequence reads: CASSMTSGGSYNEQFF. CDR3 in DNA: TGTGCCAGTAGTATGACTAGCGGGGGCTCCTACAATGAGCAGTTCTTC.

This clonotype has a handful of counts. The chain employs TRBV10-3 and TRBJ1-1, with D unclear. V lost 7 bases to trimming and J lost 0 bases, with 9 bases between them. Per germline, CDR1 ENHRY and CDR2 SYGVKD. The CDR3 has 13 residues. The CDR3 DNA sequence: TGTGCCATCAAAGTAGTTATGAACACTGAAGCTTTCTTT. Translating it yields CAIKVVMNTEAFF.

This clonotype was seen at least ten times. The chain links TRBV5-1 to TRBJ1-1, with D possibly being TRBD1 (5 bases). The germline CDR1 and CDR2 sequences are SGHRS and YFSETQ. V was shortened by 4 bases and J by 3 bases, with 16 bases between the two germline ends. This CDR3 has 15 residues. CDR3: CASSISSGYDTEAFF. For the CDR3, the DNA is TGCGCCAGCAGCATCTCGTCAGGGTACGACACTGAAGCTTTCTTT.

The chain has TRBV19 and TRBJ1-1; TRBD1 is a possible D gene (6 bases). This CDR3 is built from 14 residues. Germline CDR1 is LNHDA and CDR2 is SQIVND (reference sequence). Between the trimmed V and J ends, which lost 8 bases and 4 bases, there was a span of 17 bases. DNA for the CDR3: TGTGCCAGTCGCCCGGGGCGGGGGCTCACTGAAGCTTTCTTT. This gives the protein CASRPGRGLTEAFF.

The CDR3 nucleotides are TGCAGTGCTAGGGGGGTCGCCGGCACAGATACGCAGTATTTT. Amino acids: CSARGVAGTDTQYF. The V gene is TRBV20-1, the J gene TRBJ2-3, with D perhaps TRBD1 or TRBD2 (5 bases each). In germline, CDR1 is DFQATT, CDR2 SNEGSKA (reference sequence). The CDR3 is 14 residues long. The V end lost 3 bases, the J end lost 1 base, and 11 bases lay between the germline ends.

The V call is TRBV19, the J call TRBJ1-2; TRBD1 matches 7 bases. After removal of 5 bases from V and 5 bases from J, the junction contained 14 bases not matched to a gene. CDR1 and CDR2 from the germline V gene are LNHDA and SQIVND (reference sequence). The CDR3 has 16 residues. CDR3 coding DNA: TGTGCCAGTAGTCCCTCGTGGGACAGCCGCTTTTATGGCTACACCTTC. Protein: CASSPSWDSRFYGYTF.

The rearrangement uses TRBV5-4 and TRBJ2-7, with TRBD1 matching 7 bases. The V and J ends lost 4 bases and 1 base, in that order; junction bases with no gene match: 11. The CDR3 covers 16 residues. CDR1 and CDR2 (germline): SGHNT, YYREEE (reference sequence). The CDR3 protein is CASSGQTGTPSYEQYF. The CDR3 DNA is TGTGCCAGCAGCGGACAGACAGGGACACCTTCCTACGAGCAGTACTTC.

This clonotype occurred many times. The chain employs TRBV7-8 and TRBJ2-5; D is ambiguous. The CDR3 runs 13 residues. V lost 4 bases and J 9 bases, leaving 15 bases between the germline ends. The germline V gene encodes CDR1 SGHVS and CDR2 FQNEAQ. CDR3 amino acids: CASSSASLNAQYF. CDR3 bases: TGTGCCAGCAGCTCAGCCTCCCTGAATGCCCAGTACTTC.

The chain uses TRBV6-5 and TRBJ1-4; D possibly corresponds to TRBD1 (5 bases). The CDR3 length is 14 residues. CDR1 is MNHEY, CDR2 SVGAGI, per germline. With 4 bases removed from V and 3 bases from J, the gap between germline ends came to 9 bases. CDR3 amino acids: CASSFDRANEKLFF. The DNA of the CDR3 is TGTGCCAGCAGTTTTGACAGAGCTAATGAAAAACTGTTTTTT.

This clonotype was counted a few times. The chain carries TRBV7-2 and TRBJ2-5; 12 nucleotides line up with TRBD1. Germline V lookup: CDR1 SGHTA, CDR2 FQGNSA. J was trimmed by 5 bases and V by 3 bases; bases with no gene match: 4. This CDR3 is built from 15 residues. CDR3 DNA: TGTGCCAGCAGCTTGGGACAGGGGGCGTATGAGACCCAGTACTTC. It codes for CASSLGQGAYETQYF.

This clonotype was detected ten times or more. J is TRBJ2-3 and V is TRBV15; TRBD2 might be the D (6 bases). The germline V gene has CDR1 LNHNV and CDR2 YYDKDF (reference sequence). The CDR3 totals 17 residues. Trimming cost V 1 base and J 2 bases, with 16 bases left between them. The DNA for the CDR3 is TGTGCCACCAGCAGAGGGTCACCGGGGGACCCCACAGATACGCAGTATTTT. As protein: CATSRGSPGDPTDTQYF.

This clonotype was picked up a small number of times. The chain uses TRBV4-3 and TRBJ2-5; the D gene is possibly TRBD2 (7 bases). V lost 6 bases and J 3 bases, leaving 17 bases between the germline ends. Germline V gives CDR1 LGHNA, CDR2 YSLEER. The CDR3 has 15 amino acids. CDR3 in DNA: TGCGCCAGCAGTCCCGGGGGGCTGACGAAAGAGACCCAGTACTTC. Its protein product is CASSPGGLTKETQYF.

The V call is TRBV7-9, the J call TRBJ2-1; the D call may be TRBD1 or TRBD2 (5 bases each). Germline V lookup: CDR1 SEHNR, CDR2 FQNEAQ (reference sequence). Between the trimmed V and J ends, which lost 4 bases and 6 bases, there was a span of 22 bases. The CDR3 loop spans 17 amino acids. CDR3 residues: CASSSDPGTDFGNEQFF. DNA of the CDR3: TGTGCCAGCAGCTCAGACCCCGGGACGGATTTCGGCAATGAGCAGTTCTTC.

The chain joins TRBV4-3 to TRBJ2-3, with 9 bases lining up with TRBD1. With V trimmed by 0 bases and J by 2 bases, 9 bases remained unmatched. This CDR3 spans 18 amino acids. Looked up from germline, CDR1 is LGHNA and CDR2 is YSLEER. The CDR3 is CASSQEGRTGAFTDTQYF. The CDR3, as DNA: TGCGCCAGCAGCCAAGAAGGGAGGACAGGGGCATTCACAGATACGCAGTATTTT.

This clonotype occurred many times. A read error may produce the germline difference seen at one junction end. The chain recombines TRBV5-1 with TRBJ2-3, with a weak D call TRBD2 (5 bases). The germline V gene encodes CDR1 SGHRS and CDR2 YFSETQ. The CDR3 spans 13 residues. The CDR3 sequence: CASSLAPTDTQYF. The CDR3 nucleotides are TGTGCCAGCAGTTTAGCGCCGACAGATACGCAGTATTTT.

V and J are TRBV5-1 and TRBJ1-6; no firm D call. The V end lost 0 bases, the J end lost 7 bases, and 11 bases lay between the germline ends. The CDR3 sequence is 15 residues long. Looked up from germline, CDR1 is SGHRS and CDR2 is YFSETQ. CDR3 nucleotides: TGCGCCAGCAGCTTGGAAGGTGGATGGAATTCACCCCTCCACTTT. It is translated as CASSLEGGWNSPLHF.

The chain joins TRBV7-8 to TRBJ2-7, with TRBD2 as a possible D gene (6 bases). CDR1 is SGHVS and CDR2 is FQNEAQ in the germline V gene. The length of the CDR3 is 15 residues. The germline V and J ends were trimmed by 5 bases and 2 bases, with 16 bases remaining between them. The CDR3 protein is CASSASSGPPYEQYF. CDR3 coding DNA: TGTGCCAGCAGCGCAAGTAGCGGACCACCCTACGAGCAGTACTTC.

This clonotype has a handful of counts. The CDR3 DNA sequence: TGTGCCAGCAGCTTCTGGGGATCTACCACAGATACGCAGTATTTT. It is translated as CASSFWGSTTDTQYF. The genes are TRBV7-3 and TRBJ2-3, with D unresolved. V gave up 3 bases and J gave up 2 bases, with 12 bases separating them. The CDR3 loop spans 15 amino acids. Germline CDR1 reads SGHTA; CDR2 reads FQGTGA.